The 9 T cell receptor beta chains below all came from one sample that was sequenced in a study of identical twins (dated by TCRdb to about 2016). Library preparation used 5' RACE. Sequencer: Illumina HiSeq 2000. The raw public reads went through TCRdb reprocessing: fastp at Q25, MiXCR clone calling, in-frame beta chains kept. Rows with a matching CDR3 protein are joined into one entry that keeps the most common DNA and genes. In all, the sample holds roughly 770,000 distinct CDR3 sequences, and approximately 18% of those were seen once. The ten most abundant clones make up around 13% of the sample. The same sample was also studied in work on T cells expressing NK-cell markers.

Sequenced sample: PBMCs. The origin of the receptors is a young woman in good health.

The chain carries TRBV12-3 or TRBV12-4 and TRBJ1-2; D may be TRBD1 (6 bases). The CDR3 loop spans 13 amino acids. With 8 bases removed from V and 8 bases from J, the gap between germline ends came to 18 bases. The CDR3 coding sequence is TGTGCCAGCGGTCAAGACAGGTCGCGCGGCTACACCTTC. Its translation: CASGQDRSRGYTF.

This clonotype has a single count. The rearrangement links TRBV12-3 or TRBV12-4 to TRBJ1-6, with D perhaps matching TRBD1 (6 bases). V lost 6 bases to trimming and J lost 0 bases, with 15 bases between them. The CDR3 is made up of 17 amino acids. CDR3 DNA: TGTGCCAGCAGCTCTGACAGGACGAGCTCCTATAATTCACCCCTCCACTTT. Translating gives CASSSDRTSSYNSPLHF.

This clonotype came up a few times. V is TRBV6-1 and J is TRBJ2-7; 10 bases are a match to TRBD1. Germline V gene data show CDR1 as MNHNS and CDR2 as SASEGT. J gave up 3 bases and V 10 bases, and 15 bases lay outside the gene matches. The CDR3 has 16 amino acids. In DNA, the CDR3 is TGTGCCATCCTAGACAGGGGGCTAACGCACCTCTACGAGCAGTACTTC. It encodes CAILDRGLTHLYEQYF.

This sequence joins TRBV20-1 and TRBJ2-7, with a weak D call TRBD2 (6 bases). The CDR3 spans 13 residues. From germline, CDR1 is DFQATT and CDR2 SNEGSKA (reference sequence). V was trimmed by 1 base and J by 4 bases, leaving 11 bases between them. The CDR3 sequence is CSARGEVYYEQYF. The CDR3, as DNA: TGCAGTGCTAGAGGGGAGGTGTATTACGAGCAGTACTTC.

This clonotype appeared a few times. The gene calls are TRBV7-2 and TRBJ1-1, with TRBD1 matching 7 bases. This CDR3 is built from 14 residues. Germline trimming cut 6 bases from V and 2 bases from J; bases unmatched to any gene: 6. CDR1 and CDR2 (germline): SGHTA, FQGNSA. Written as DNA, the CDR3 is TGTGCCAGCAGAGTGGGACAGCACAACACTGAAGCTTTCTTT. It yields the protein CASRVGQHNTEAFF. Looking up the rest from reference TRBV7-2 and TRBJ1-1 gives the full variable domain: GAGVSQSPSNKVTEKGKDVELRCDPISGHTALYWYRQSLGQGLEFLIYFQGNSAPDKSGLPSDRFSAERTGGSVSTLTIQRTQQEDSAVYLCASRVGQHNTEAFFGQGTRLTVV.

V usage is TRBV20-1 and J usage is TRBJ2-3; 10 nucleotides line up with TRBD2. The germline V gene encodes CDR1 DFQATT and CDR2 SNEGSKA (reference sequence). J lost 2 bases, V lost 6 bases, and 11 bases had no gene match. The CDR3 totals 16 residues. CDR3 DNA sequence: TGCAGTGCCCCACAGGGGACTAGCGCATACACAGATACGCAGTATTTT. It codes for CSAPQGTSAYTDTQYF.

The chain links TRBV7-9 to TRBJ2-7, with unresolved D. Per the germline V gene, CDR1 is SEHNR and CDR2 is FQNEAQ (reference sequence). CDR3 length: 14 amino acids. Trimming removed 7 bases from V and 1 base from J, with 14 bases in between. This CDR3 reads CASIPMGGSYEQYF. DNA for the CDR3: TGTGCCAGCATCCCCATGGGCGGATCCTACGAGCAGTACTTC.

This clonotype has more than one count but fewer than ten. This chain connects TRBV7-9 to TRBJ2-7; D possibly corresponds to TRBD1 (5 bases). V lost 5 bases and J lost 6, with 26 bases in between. Germline-derived CDR1 and CDR2 are SEHNR and FQNEAQ (reference sequence). The CDR3 loop spans 17 amino acids. CDR3 nucleotides: TGTGCCAGCAGCGCCAGAGGCGGCCAGGGCGGTTTCTCCGAGCAGTACTTC. This codes for CASSARGGQGGFSEQYF.

The J gene is TRBJ2-2, the V gene TRBV7-9, with D unclear. In germline, CDR1 is SEHNR, CDR2 FQNEAQ (reference sequence). V was clipped by 2 bases and J by 4 bases, with 5 bases between them. This CDR3 is 13 amino acids long. The CDR3 DNA follows: TGTGCCAGCAGCTTACAAACCACCGGGGAGCTGTTTTTT. Translation: CASSLQTTGELFF.